Following are 15 T cell receptor beta chains from one sample sequenced in a study of blood T cell repertoires in COVID-19. This table comes from immunoSEQ multiplex PCR, and its TCRdb copy is limited to in-frame clones, with some not included. The data show 200,000 to 250,000 clones, with roughly 89% seen just once and more than 5.5% held by the top ten. Sequencing was done on a sample of peripheral blood. The receptors derive from a man aged 55-75 years who had recovered from COVID-19.

The rearrangement uses TRBV19 and TRBJ2-7; D uncertain. CDR1 is LNHDA, CDR2 SQIVND, per germline (reference sequence). V lost 3 bases to trimming and J lost 3 bases, with 15 bases between them. There are 15 residues in the CDR3. The CDR3 spells CASSIRPGPNYEQYF. The CDR3 DNA sequence: TGTGCCAGTAGTATTCGCCCGGGTCCTAACTACGAGCAGTACTTC.

This clone was recorded only once. This chain links TRBV7-9 with TRBJ1-2; D might be TRBD1 (5 bases). Germline V gene sequence: CDR1 SEHNR, CDR2 FQNEAQ (reference sequence). The CDR3 has 15 amino acids. V shed 7 bases and J shed 8 bases, with 23 bases lying between them. The CDR3 region is CASTRTPGGVWGYTF. CDR3 bases: TGTGCCAGCACCCGAACTCCGGGGGGGGTTTGGGGCTACACCTTC.

Only a few counts were recorded for this clone. V usage is TRBV7-8 and J usage is TRBJ1-3; 7 bases are shared with TRBD1. Germline lookup yields CDR1 SGHVS and CDR2 FQNEAQ. The CDR3 has 15 residues. Germline trimming cut 4 bases from V and 4 bases from J; bases unmatched to any gene: 7. The CDR3 region is CASSSDRASGNTIYF. In DNA, the CDR3 is TGTGCCAGCAGCTCCGACAGGGCTAGCGGAAACACCATATATTTT.

The rearrangement links TRBV11-2 to TRBJ2-5, with D possibly TRBD2 on 6 matching bases. The CDR3 runs 14 residues. The germline V gene has CDR1 SGHAT and CDR2 FQNNGV. Trimming removed 5 bases from V and 5 bases from J, with 15 bases in between. The CDR3 coding sequence is TGTGCCAGCAGCAGGGACTCCAAAGGGGAGACCCAGTACTTC. This gives the protein CASSRDSKGETQYF.

This clone was counted once. The chain employs TRBV24-1 and TRBJ2-1; no clear D gene. V lost 3 bases and J 1 base, leaving 9 bases between the germline ends. CDR1 is KGHDR and CDR2 is SFDVKD in the germline V gene. The CDR3 is 15 residues long. The CDR3 DNA is TGTGCCACCAGTGATGCGGCAGTTTCCTACAATGAGCAGTTCTTC. It translates to CATSDAAVSYNEQFF.

The chain is built from TRBV21-1 and TRBJ2-7; the table gives TRBD2 as D, unverified against the DNA. TRBV21-1 constitutes a pseudogene. This CDR3 is built from 15 residues. In DNA, the CDR3 is TGTGCCAGCAGCAAAGTGGTAGCGGGAGTTTACGAGCAGTACTTC. The encoded protein is CASSKVVAGVYEQYF.

V and J are TRBV14 and TRBJ1-1, with unresolved D. Germline CDR1 and CDR2: SGHDN and FVKESK. This CDR3 comprises 14 residues. The V gene lost 1 base and the J gene lost 9 bases, with 15 bases spanning the gap. The CDR3 region is CASSQVSFAPKAFF. DNA for the CDR3: TGTGCCAGCAGCCAAGTCAGTTTTGCACCCAAAGCTTTCTTT.

The chain joins TRBV9 to TRBJ2-3; 9 bases align to TRBD2. The CDR3 consists of 14 residues. The V gene end was trimmed by 2 bases and the J gene end by 3 bases; junction bases not matched to a gene: 1. Per the germline V gene, CDR1 is SGDLS and CDR2 is YYNGEE. The CDR3 sequence: CASSVGLATDTQYF. The CDR3 DNA sequence: TGTGCCAGCAGCGTGGGACTAGCAACAGATACGCAGTATTTT.

The chain joins TRBV10-3 to TRBJ2-1, with 7 bases lining up with TRBD2. This CDR3 comprises 16 residues. Trimming took 3 bases from V and 5 from J; bases not matched to a gene: 10. Germline CDR1 is ENHRY and CDR2 is SYGVKD. The CDR3 is CAISDEKRGGNNEQFF. The CDR3 DNA reads TGTGCCATCAGTGACGAAAAGCGGGGCGGTAACAATGAGCAGTTCTTC.

The chain couples TRBV3-1 (or the pseudogene TRBV3-2) to TRBJ1-2; no definite D call. V was clipped by 0 bases and J by 4 bases, with 9 bases between them. This CDR3 comprises 14 residues. Germline V CDR1 and CDR2: LGHDT, YNNKEL (reference sequence). The CDR3 spells CASSQDYGSYGYTF. The DNA for the CDR3 is TGTGCCAGCAGCCAAGATTACGGGTCCTATGGCTACACCTTC.

This chain connects TRBV7-2 to TRBJ1-4; tentative D call: TRBD1 (5 bases). Looked up from germline, CDR1 is SGHTA and CDR2 is FQGNSA. This CDR3 has 19 residues. V lost 2 bases to trimming and J lost 7 bases, with 26 bases between them. The CDR3 region is CASSLRATGGTWAAEKLFF. The CDR3 DNA reads TGTGCCAGCAGCTTACGGGCCACGGGTGGGACTTGGGCGGCTGAAAAACTGTTTTTT.

This rearrangement joins TRBV18 to TRBJ1-2, with 10 bases that match TRBD1. The V gene end was trimmed by 3 bases and the J gene end by 4 bases; junction bases not matched to a gene: 5. CDR1 is KGHSH, CDR2 LQKENI, per germline. CDR3 length: 15 amino acids. CDR3 DNA: TGTGCCAGCTCACCTGACAGGGGGCCTAGCTATGGCTACACCTTC. This codes for CASSPDRGPSYGYTF.

The chain has TRBV28 and TRBJ2-1, with TRBD2 matching 13 bases. This CDR3 contains 16 residues. The germline gives CDR1 MDHEN, CDR2 SYDVKM. Trimming cost V 4 bases and J 4 bases; bases outside gene matches: 4. This CDR3 is CASSSRTSGSYNEQFF. CDR3 DNA: TGTGCCAGCAGTTCCCGGACTAGCGGGAGTTACAATGAGCAGTTCTTC.

This clone appeared once. In DNA form, the CDR3 reads TGTGCCAGCAGCTCCTCACACAGCAGGGTCCATGATGAGCAGTTCTTC. Translating it yields CASSSSHSRVHDEQFF. The rearrangement links TRBV11-2 to TRBJ2-1; possibly TRBD1 for D (5 bases). Between the trimmed V and J ends, which lost 4 bases and 8 bases, there was a span of 21 bases. The germline CDR1 and CDR2 sequences are SGHAT and FQNNGV. The CDR3 consists of 16 residues.

The gene calls are TRBV7-9 and TRBJ2-1; possibly TRBD1 for D (5 bases). Germline V gene data show CDR1 as SEHNR and CDR2 as FQNEAQ (reference sequence). The V gene lost 2 bases and the J gene lost 0 bases, with 14 bases spanning the gap. The length of the CDR3 is 17 residues. The CDR3 is CASSLIPQGNSYNEQFF. CDR3 coding DNA: TGTGCCAGCAGCTTAATTCCCCAGGGAAACTCCTACAATGAGCAGTTCTTC.